This is a list of T cell receptor beta chains from one sample in a study of cytomegalovirus exposure and HLA in healthy donors. The repertoire was sequenced with immunoSEQ multiplex PCR; TCRdb's copy has only in-frame clones and lacks some. The table records approximately 76,000 clones, roughly 64% of them present only once. The sequenced sample was PBMCs. The source of these receptors is a young man in good health and CMV-seropositive. Each CDR3 is given with its conserved first and last residue. D genes are given only for firm matches. The size entry is marked missing in some rows and otherwise reads once, few, many or a size class.

cdr3_length clone_size j_call d_call v_call cdr3_nt cdr3_aa
14 NA TRBJ2-1 NA TRBV7-9 TGTGCCAGCAGCCAGAAGACAGTTAACAATGAGCAGTTCTTC CASSQKTVNNEQFF
16 few TRBJ1-5 NA TRBV2 TGTGCCAGCAGTGAAGGCAGGGCTCGGGGCAATCAGCCCCAGCATTTT CASSEGRARGNQPQHF
17 NA TRBJ2-3 TRBD2 TRBV4-3 TGCGCCAGCAGCCAAGATCGGTCGGGAGGGCCCGCAGATACGCAGTATTTT CASSQDRSGGPADTQYF
12 NA TRBJ1-2 NA TRBV2 TGTGCCAGCAGTGAAGACCAGGGGCGGAAAACCTTC CASSEDQGRKTF
14 NA TRBJ2-3 NA TRBV6-5 TGTGCCAGCAGCCCCCTGCGGGTGACAGATACGCAGTATTTT CASSPLRVTDTQYF
17 NA TRBJ2-7 TRBD2 TRBV27 TGTGCCAGCAGCCATACCCGACTAGCGGGAGGGCCGAGCGAGCAGTACTTC CASSHTRLAGGPSEQYF
16 NA TRBJ2-7 TRBD2 TRBV7-8 TGTGCCAGCAGCCTGACTAGCGGGTATGGCTCCTACGAGCAGTACTTC CASSLTSGYGSYEQYF
15 NA TRBJ2-7 NA TRBV4-2 TGTGCCAGCAGCCTCCAAGGGGACTCCTCCTACGAGCAGTACTTC CASSLQGDSSYEQYF
15 NA TRBJ2-1 NA TRBV5-3 TGTGCCAGAAGCCCGCCAAGGGACATGCACAATGAGCAGTTCTTC CARSPPRDMHNEQFF
17 NA TRBJ2-1 TRBD2 TRBV7-8 TGTGCCAGCAGCCCTTTAACGACTAGCGGTACCTACAATGAGCAGTTCTTC CASSPLTTSGTYNEQFF
14 NA TRBJ2-2 TRBD2 TRBV11-1 TGTGCCACCCCCGGGGGGGCGAACACCGGGGAGCTGTTTTTT CATPGGANTGELFF
16 NA TRBJ2-5 NA TRBV4-2 TGTGCCAGCAGCCAAGAGGCGCGTGCGAGTGGAATGGAGCAGTACTTC CASSQEARASGMEQYF
16 NA TRBJ2-5 TRBD2 TRBV19 TGTGCCAGTAGTATAGAAAGCAGCGGGGGTCAAGAGACCCAGTACTTC CASSIESSGGQETQYF
15 NA TRBJ2-2 TRBD1 TRBV7-8 TGTGCCAGCAGGGGGACAGGGGGCGCCACCGGGGAGCTGTTTTTT CASRGTGGATGELFF
15 few TRBJ2-7 TRBD2 TRBV28 TGTGCCAGCACCAAAGCGGGAGGGCCGTCGTACGAGCAGTACTTC CASTKAGGPSYEQYF
16 NA TRBJ2-7 NA TRBV7-6 TGTGCCAGCAGCTCACCCTCCCACCAAGGCCCGGGGGAGCAGTACTTC CASSSPSHQGPGEQYF
15 NA TRBJ2-5 TRBD1 TRBV10-3 TGTGCCATCGGTGATCCCGGGACAGGGGAAGAGACCCAGTACTTC CAIGDPGTGEETQYF
15 NA TRBJ1-5 TRBD1 TRBV5-4 TGTGCCAGCAGCTTGGGACAGGGGGGAAATCAGCCCCAGCATTTT CASSLGQGGNQPQHF
13 NA TRBJ1-1 NA TRBV4-3 TGCGCCAGCAGCCGGGGAGCGAACACTGAAGCTTTCTTT CASSRGANTEAFF
17 NA TRBJ1-5 NA TRBV27 TGTGCCAGCAGTGAATTGACAGACTCTTACAGCAATCAGCCCCAGCATTTT CASSELTDSYSNQPQHF
13 NA TRBJ2-5 TRBD1 TRBV7-2 TGTGCCAGCAGCCCGGACAGGGGGGAGACCCAGTACTTC CASSPDRGETQYF
14 few TRBJ2-5 NA TRBV11-2 TGTGCCAGCAGCTTAGATCCCCAGGGGGAGACCCAGTACTTC CASSLDPQGETQYF
19 NA TRBJ1-3 TRBD1 TRBV7-6 TGTGCCAGCAGCTTAATGTATGGGACAGGGAAGTACTCTGGAAACACCATATATTTT CASSLMYGTGKYSGNTIYF
14 once TRBJ1-6 TRBD1 TRBV11-2 TGTGCCAGCAGCCCCGGGACAGGGCTTTCACCCCTCCACTTT CASSPGTGLSPLHF
16 once TRBJ2-1 NA TRBV27 TGTGCCAGCAGTTTACTTGGGGGCAGCTCCTACAATGAGCAGTTCTTC CASSLLGGSSYNEQFF
14 few TRBJ1-5 TRBD1 TRBV4-1 TGCGCCAGCAGCACGACAGGGGAGCGTCAGCCCCAGCATTTT CASSTTGERQPQHF
14 NA TRBJ1-1 TRBD1 TRBV19 TGTGCCAGTAGTATGGGACAGGTTAACACTGAAGCTTTCTTT CASSMGQVNTEAFF
11 NA TRBJ2-1 NA TRBV10-1 TGCGCCAGCAGTGAGGACACTGAGCAGTTCTTC CASSEDTEQFF
13 NA TRBJ2-1 TRBD1 TRBV29-1 TGCAGCACATTACGGGACAGGGGCAATGAGCAGTTCTTC CSTLRDRGNEQFF
15 few TRBJ2-6 NA TRBV11-1 TGTGCCAGCAGCCCCCAGGGCTCTGGGGCCAACGTCCTGACTTTC CASSPQGSGANVLTF
15 NA TRBJ1-5 TRBD1 TRBV29-1 TGCAGCGTTGCGACGGACAGGGGGCGTAATCAGCCCCAGCATTTT CSVATDRGRNQPQHF
12 NA TRBJ1-1 NA TRBV27 TGTGCCAGCAGTCAGGGGCACACTGAAGCTTTCTTT CASSQGHTEAFF
15 NA TRBJ1-2 NA TRBV19 TGTGCCAGTAGCCTCCCCTACCAGGGCTTGAATGGCTACACCTTC CASSLPYQGLNGYTF
12 many TRBJ2-7 NA TRBV7-2 TGTGCCAGCAGCTTACGACTGCACGAGCAGTACTTC CASSLRLHEQYF
13 few TRBJ1-1 NA TRBV6-1 TGTGCCAGCAGTGACTGGGGCTGGGGTGAAGCTTTCTTT CASSDWGWGEAFF
13 NA TRBJ1-2 TRBD1 TRBV7-2 TGTGCCAGCAGCCGAATGAGGACAGGGGCGGACACCTTC CASSRMRTGADTF
13 NA TRBJ2-7 NA TRBV5-1 TGCGCCAGCAGCTTGGGAGAGGGCTACGAGCAGTACTTC CASSLGEGYEQYF
15 NA TRBJ2-7 NA TRBV6-5 TGTGCCAGCAGTCCCGGCCGCCTAGCCTCCTACGAGCAGTACTTC CASSPGRLASYEQYF
14 NA TRBJ2-4 TRBD1 TRBV6-5 TGTGCCAGCAGGGACAGGGCCGCCAAAAACATTCAGTACTTC CASRDRAAKNIQYF
14 NA TRBJ2-5 TRBD2 TRBV4-1 TGCGCCAGCAGCCTTACTAGCGTAAGAGAGACCCAGTACTTC CASSLTSVRETQYF
11 few TRBJ2-4 NA TRBV11-3 TGTGCCAGCAGCCCAGGAAACATTCAGTACTTC CASSPGNIQYF
13 NA TRBJ1-1 NA TRBV6-4 TGTGCCAGCAGTGAGGTTATCGGGGGTCGAGCTTTCTTT CASSEVIGGRAFF
14 once TRBJ1-4 TRBD1 TRBV19 TGTGCCAGTAGCGACCCGGGACAGCTCGAAAAACTGTTTTTT CASSDPGQLEKLFF
14 NA TRBJ2-1 TRBD1 TRBV4-1 TGCGCCAGCAGCCGGGGACAGGGGAAACTAGGGCAGTTCTTC CASSRGQGKLGQFF
15 many TRBJ2-2 NA TRBV28 TGTGCCAGCAGTCCAGATCTGGGAGACACCGGGGAGCTGTTTTTT CASSPDLGDTGELFF
14 NA TRBJ2-3 TRBD1 TRBV11-3 TGTGCCAGCAAGGGACAGGGGGCGTCAGATACGCAGTATTTT CASKGQGASDTQYF
17 once TRBJ1-5 TRBD1 TRBV6-1 TGTGCCAGCAGTGAAGCGCGGAGGGGGCTGGTCAATCAGCCCCAGCATTTT CASSEARRGLVNQPQHF
15 NA TRBJ2-1 TRBD1 TRBV6-5 TGTGCCAGCACCGGGACAGGGGGCGCCTACAATGAGCAGTTCTTC CASTGTGGAYNEQFF
14 once TRBJ2-2 NA TRBV6-1 TGTGCCAGCAGCCTAGATCATAACACCGGGGAGCTGTTTTTT CASSLDHNTGELFF
13 NA TRBJ1-5 NA TRBV27 TGTGCCAGCAGTTTCGAGGGTAGTGAGCCCCAGCATTTT CASSFEGSEPQHF
13 NA TRBJ2-5 NA TRBV7-9 TGTGCCAGCAGCTTAGTTCGGGGGGAGACCCAGTACTTC CASSLVRGETQYF
16 few TRBJ1-6 NA TRBV19 TGTGCCAGTAGTCCGTCACAGAGCTCCTATAATTCACCCCTCCACTTT CASSPSQSSYNSPLHF
13 NA TRBJ1-1 NA TRBV7-9 TGTGCCAGCAGCTTAGATCCGACAGCCGAGGCTTTCTTT CASSLDPTAEAFF
19 few TRBJ2-3 NA TRBV12-5 TGTGCTAGTGGTTTCATCTCAACGGGACAAAAGCAAGACACAGATACGCAGTATTTT CASGFISTGQKQDTDTQYF
14 few TRBJ2-7 TRBD1 TRBV2 TGTGCCAGCATGCACAGGGGCGAATCCTACGAGCAGTACTTC CASMHRGESYEQYF